This T cell receptor beta chain was sequenced during a study of blood T cell repertoires in COVID-19. As for the study in general: There were acute and convalescent COVID-19 samples, and they came from the United States, Italy and Spain.

The CDR3 consists of 19 residues. The germline gives CDR1 MGHRA, CDR2 YSYEKL. V lost 0 bases and J lost 4, with 21 bases in between. All enrollees were roughly 18 to 100 years old and from 20 to 30 US areas. Donors were grouped by their self-reported clinical history. Cohort 3 recovery required two negative PCRs, clearance, or symptom resolution. Only in-frame clones appear in the TCRdb table, and some are missing; sequencing was by immunoSEQ multiplex PCR. The table lists around 250,000 clones, roughly 79% of them singletons. V gene TRBV4-1 combines with J gene TRBJ2-2; TRBD2 might be the D (6 bases). The source is a man aged 35-49 years who had recovered from COVID-19. The sequenced material came from PBMCs or T cells enriched from blood (not recorded which). CDR3 amino acids: CASSQDRAGTLDATGELFF. CDR3 coding DNA: TGCGCCAGCAGCCAAGATCGGGCGGGGACCTTGGATGCCACCGGGGAGCTGTTTTTT.